These T cell receptor beta chains were read from a single sample in a study of blood T cells in healthy people across ages. One entry per CDR3 protein, called by TCRdb with MiXCR from the 5' RACE reads. The repertoire holds almost 800,000 distinct CDR3 sequences, with more than 45% as singletons. The sequencing input was blood. Source of these receptors: a man aged 25 to 40 in good health. Each CDR3 is given with its conserved first and last residue.

V gene,CDR3 protein
TRBV20-1,CSARSPVNTEAFF
TRBV12-3/TRBV12-4,CASSPRSAGDTQYF
TRBV29-1,CSVLFSGSSYEQYF
TRBV6-1,CASTLATLYEQYF
TRBV29-1,CSVEQGRTDTQYF
TRBV5-6,CASSLSSRRLFF
TRBV15,CATSRDPQAQETQYF
TRBV3-1,CASSRLRVSDTQYF
TRBV7-2,CASSIALGQGGSPLHF
TRBV27,CASSIDTRYEQYF
TRBV27,CASSSPGQGYGYTF
TRBV7-2,CASSWGGSVAVNEQYF
TRBV7-2,CASSSRQGQGNEQFF
TRBV28,CASCWPGQLYEQYF